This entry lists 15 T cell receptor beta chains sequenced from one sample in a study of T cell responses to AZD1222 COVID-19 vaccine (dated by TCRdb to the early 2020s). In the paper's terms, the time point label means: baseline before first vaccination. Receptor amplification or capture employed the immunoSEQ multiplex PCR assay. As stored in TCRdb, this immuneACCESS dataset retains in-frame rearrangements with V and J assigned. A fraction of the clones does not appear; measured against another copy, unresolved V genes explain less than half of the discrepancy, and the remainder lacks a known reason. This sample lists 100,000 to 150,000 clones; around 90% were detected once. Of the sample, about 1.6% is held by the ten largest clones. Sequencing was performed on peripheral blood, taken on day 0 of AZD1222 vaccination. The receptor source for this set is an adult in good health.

The CDR3 protein is CSVETDYNEQFF. CDR3 DNA: TGCAGCGTTGAAACAGATTACAATGAGCAGTTCTTC. V gene TRBV29-1 combines with J gene TRBJ2-1; D not resolved. CDR3 size: 12 residues. Germline V gene data show CDR1 as SQVTM and CDR2 as ANQGSEA. V lost 2 bases and J lost 4, with 6 bases in between.

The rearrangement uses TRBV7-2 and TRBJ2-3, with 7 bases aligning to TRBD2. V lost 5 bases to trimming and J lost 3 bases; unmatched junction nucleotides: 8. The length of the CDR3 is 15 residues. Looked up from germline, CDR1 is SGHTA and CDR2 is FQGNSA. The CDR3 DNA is TGTGCCAGCAGCGACGTTGGGGGAGGGACAGATACGCAGTATTTT. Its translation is CASSDVGGGTDTQYF. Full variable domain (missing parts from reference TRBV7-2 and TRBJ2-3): GAGVSQSPSNKVTEKGKDVELRCDPISGHTALYWYRQSLGQGLEFLIYFQGNSAPDKSGLPSDRFSAERTGGSVSTLTIQRTQQEDSAVYLCASSDVGGGTDTQYFGPGTRLTVL.

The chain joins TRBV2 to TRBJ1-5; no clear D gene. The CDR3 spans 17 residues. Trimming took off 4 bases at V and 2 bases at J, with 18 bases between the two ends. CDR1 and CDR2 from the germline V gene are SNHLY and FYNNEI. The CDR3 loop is CASSGPGSGMRNQPQHF. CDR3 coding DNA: TGTGCCAGCAGTGGTCCGGGCTCGGGGATGCGCAATCAGCCCCAGCATTTT.

The CDR3 coding sequence is TGTGCCAGCAGCTTAATGGCAGGGGGCTATACTGAAGCTTTCTTT. Amino acid sequence: CASSLMAGGYTEAFF. The chain uses TRBV7-3 and TRBJ1-1, with 8 bases aligning to TRBD1. The V gene's germline CDR1 is SGHTA and CDR2 FQGTGA. Trimming took 1 base from V and 5 from J; bases not matched to a gene: 6. The CDR3 covers 15 residues.

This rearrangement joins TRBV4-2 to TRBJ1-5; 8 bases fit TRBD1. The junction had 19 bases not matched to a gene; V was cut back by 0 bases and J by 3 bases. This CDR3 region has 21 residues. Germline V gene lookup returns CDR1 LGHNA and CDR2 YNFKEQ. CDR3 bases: TGTGCCAGCAGCCAAGATCTAGCGGGACAGGACTATACCGGAGCCAATCAGCCCCAGCATTTT. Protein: CASSQDLAGQDYTGANQPQHF.

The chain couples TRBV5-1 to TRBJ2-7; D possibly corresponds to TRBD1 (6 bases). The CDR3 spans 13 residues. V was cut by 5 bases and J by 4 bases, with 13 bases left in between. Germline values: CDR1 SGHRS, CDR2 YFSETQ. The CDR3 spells CASSDRSIYEQYF. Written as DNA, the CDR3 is TGCGCCAGCAGTGACAGGTCAATTTACGAGCAGTACTTC.

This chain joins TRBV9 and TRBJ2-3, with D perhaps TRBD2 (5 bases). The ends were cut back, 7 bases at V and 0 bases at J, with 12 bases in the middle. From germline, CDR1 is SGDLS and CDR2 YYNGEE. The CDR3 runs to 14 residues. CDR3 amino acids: CASGSGGSTDTQYF. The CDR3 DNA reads TGTGCCAGCGGGAGTGGAGGCAGCACAGATACGCAGTATTTT. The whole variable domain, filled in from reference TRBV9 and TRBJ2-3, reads DSGVTQTPKHLITATGQRVTLRCSPRSGDLSVYWYQQSLDQGLQFLIQYYNGEERAKGNILERFSAQQFPDLHSELNLSSLELGDSALYFCASGSGGSTDTQYFGPGTRLTVL.

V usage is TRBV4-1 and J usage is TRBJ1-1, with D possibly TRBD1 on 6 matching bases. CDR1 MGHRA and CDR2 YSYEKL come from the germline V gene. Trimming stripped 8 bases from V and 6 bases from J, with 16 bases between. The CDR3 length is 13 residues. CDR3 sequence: CASGLQGGSEAFF. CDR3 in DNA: TGCGCCAGCGGTCTACAAGGGGGATCTGAAGCTTTCTTT.

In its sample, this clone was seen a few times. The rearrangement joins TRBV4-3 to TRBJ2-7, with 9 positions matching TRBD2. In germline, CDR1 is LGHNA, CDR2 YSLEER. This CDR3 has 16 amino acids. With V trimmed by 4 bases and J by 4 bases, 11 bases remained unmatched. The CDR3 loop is CASSPGRLAAFYEQYF. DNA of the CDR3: TGCGCCAGCAGCCCAGGACGACTAGCGGCTTTTTACGAGCAGTACTTC.

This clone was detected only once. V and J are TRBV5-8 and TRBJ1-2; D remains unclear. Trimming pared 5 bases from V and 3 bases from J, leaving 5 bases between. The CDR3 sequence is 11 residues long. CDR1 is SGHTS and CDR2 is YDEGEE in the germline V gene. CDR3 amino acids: CASRLDYGYTF. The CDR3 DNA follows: TGTGCCAGCAGGCTTGACTATGGCTACACCTTC.

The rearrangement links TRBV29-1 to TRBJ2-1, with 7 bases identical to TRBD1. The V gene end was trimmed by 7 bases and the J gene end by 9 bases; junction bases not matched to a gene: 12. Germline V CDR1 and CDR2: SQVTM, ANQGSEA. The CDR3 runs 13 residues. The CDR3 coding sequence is TGCAGCGCCAAGGTACAGGGGAAGGGTGAGCAGTTCTTC. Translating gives CSAKVQGKGEQFF.

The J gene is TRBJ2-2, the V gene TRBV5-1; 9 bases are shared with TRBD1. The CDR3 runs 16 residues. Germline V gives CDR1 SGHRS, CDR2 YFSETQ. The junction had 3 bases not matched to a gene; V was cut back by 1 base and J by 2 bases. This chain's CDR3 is CASSLKDRGNTGELFF. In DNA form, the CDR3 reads TGCGCCAGCAGCTTGAAGGACAGGGGAAACACCGGGGAGCTGTTTTTT.

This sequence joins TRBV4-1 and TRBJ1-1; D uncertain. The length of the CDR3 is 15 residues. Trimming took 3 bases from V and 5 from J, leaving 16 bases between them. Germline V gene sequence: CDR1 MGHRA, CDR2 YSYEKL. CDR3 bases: TGCGCCAGCAGCCAGGTTGTTTTGTCAGGAACTGAAGCTTTCTTT. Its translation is CASSQVVLSGTEAFF.

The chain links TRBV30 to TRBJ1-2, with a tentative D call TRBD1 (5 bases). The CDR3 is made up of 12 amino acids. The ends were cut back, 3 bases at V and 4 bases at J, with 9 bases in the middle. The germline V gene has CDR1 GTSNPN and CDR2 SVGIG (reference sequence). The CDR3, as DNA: TGTGCCTGGAGACGGGACTTCTATGGCTACACCTTC. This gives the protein CAWRRDFYGYTF.

The CDR3: CSADRNTEAFF. CDR3 DNA: TGCAGTGCAGACAGGAACACTGAAGCTTTCTTT. V gene TRBV20-1 combines with J gene TRBJ1-1, with TRBD1 as a possible D gene (5 bases). V was clipped by 6 bases and J by 1 base, with 6 bases between them. Germline CDR1 is DFQATT and CDR2 is SNEGSKA (reference sequence). There are 11 residues in the CDR3.